This T cell receptor (beta chain) was recovered during a study of blood T cell repertoires in COVID-19. Study background: PBMCs, B-cell-depleted T cells, or T cells provided the cDNA or gDNA that made up the material.

Only in-frame clones appear in the TCRdb table, and some are missing; sequencing was by immunoSEQ multiplex PCR. The sample has about 160,000 clones, roughly 90% seen once. This CDR3 comprises 17 residues. The trim removed 10 bases at V and 3 bases at J, leaving 17 bases unmatched. CDR1 is ENHRY and CDR2 is SYGVKD in the germline V gene. The source is a woman aged 55-75 years who had recovered from COVID-19. V usage is TRBV10-3 and J usage is TRBJ2-5; 10 bases are a match to TRBD1. The sample taken for sequencing was peripheral blood. The CDR3: CATQTGGAVQVEETQYF. For the CDR3, the DNA is TGTGCCACACAGACAGGGGGCGCCGTGCAGGTGGAAGAGACCCAGTACTTC.